The rows below give T cell receptor beta chains drawn from one sample of a study of blood T cells in healthy people across ages. TCRdb recomputed calls from the 5' RACE reads with MiXCR, one row per CDR3 protein. This sample has 1.5 million to 2 million distinct CDR3 sequences, with approximately 28% found just once. The sample was blood. Receptor source: a woman in her 30s in good health. The CDR3 runs from the conserved cysteine through the conserved F or W. The D gene is left open where the match is weak. Size tells how often a clone was seen (once, few, many) or the class of an expanded clone, and some rows leave it out.

CASSFGQGDTYEQYF TGTGCTAGCAGCTTCGGACAGGGTGACACCTACGAGCAGTACTTC TRBD1 TRBV7-7 - TRBJ2-7
CASSSRSETQYF TGTGCCAGCAGCTCGAGATCGGAGACCCAGTACTTC - TRBV7-2 few TRBJ2-5
CASSKRGTQYF TGTGCCAGCAGCAAGCGCGGGACCCAGTACTTC - TRBV21-1 many TRBJ2-5
CASSNVGEPYGYTF TGTGCCAGCAGCAACGTGGGGGAGCCCTATGGCTACACCTTC - TRBV21-1 few TRBJ1-2
CASSVGQGAYEQYF TGTGCCAGCAGCGTAGGACAGGGGGCTTACGAGCAGTACTTC TRBD1 TRBV9 many TRBJ2-7
CASSLRTGLRGYTF TGTGCCAGCAGCCTACGGACGGGGCTGAGGGGCTACACCTTC - TRBV12-3/TRBV12-4 few TRBJ1-2
CASSLGDLQYEQYF TGTGCCAGCAGCTTAGGGGACCTTCAGTATGAGCAGTACTTC - TRBV7-9 - TRBJ2-7
CASSGPQIYNEQFF TGTGCCAGCAGTGGTCCCCAGATTTACAATGAGCAGTTCTTC - TRBV7-2 few TRBJ2-1
CTSSLALQEQFF TGTACCAGCAGCTTAGCCCTCCAGGAGCAGTTCTTC - TRBV7-2 - TRBJ2-1
CASSDDGWHSYEQYF TGTGCCAGCAGTGACGACGGGTGGCACTCCTACGAGCAGTACTTC - TRBV6-1 few TRBJ2-7
CSVERRAWETQYF TGCAGCGTTGAGAGGAGGGCGTGGGAGACCCAGTACTTC - TRBV29-1 few TRBJ2-5
CASSLFQRSPDGYTF TGTGCCAGCAGTTTATTTCAGCGCTCCCCTGATGGCTACACCTTC - TRBV12-3/TRBV12-4 few TRBJ1-2
CSARDSTSGGYNEQFF TGCAGTGCTAGAGATAGTACTAGCGGGGGGTACAATGAGCAGTTCTTC TRBD2 TRBV20-1 - TRBJ2-1
CASRDWVSYEQYF TGTGCATCCCGGGACTGGGTCTCCTACGAGCAGTACTTC - TRBV7-9 - TRBJ2-7
CATSDLTTSGYEQYF TGTGCCACCAGTGATTTGACGACTAGCGGCTACGAGCAGTACTTC TRBD2 TRBV24-1 - TRBJ2-7
CASSVDPSGNQPQHF TGTGCCAGCAGCGTCGACCCCTCGGGCAATCAGCCCCAGCATTTT - TRBV9 - TRBJ1-5
CAISGPGDHGYTF TGTGCCATCAGTGGGCCGGGGGACCATGGCTACACCTTC - TRBV10-3 - TRBJ1-2
CASRGINRVTEAFF TGTGCCAGCAGGGGGATTAACAGGGTTACTGAAGCTTTCTTT - TRBV6-1 - TRBJ1-1
CASSQDNSNQPQHF TGTGCCAGCAGCCAGGACAATAGCAATCAGCCCCAGCATTTT - TRBV3-1 many TRBJ1-5
CASRTGGIAGANVLTF TGTGCCAGCAGAACAGGAGGGATTGCTGGGGCCAACGTCCTGACTTTC - TRBV7-2 - TRBJ2-6